Included here is one T cell receptor (beta chain) sequence, with context. This record belongs to a study of T cell responses to AZD1222 COVID-19 vaccine. The germline gives CDR1 MDHEN, CDR2 SYDVKM. The ends lost 5 bases at V and 4 bases at J; junction bases unmatched: 5. This CDR3 has 14 amino acids. TCRdb's table, derived via immunoSEQ multiplex PCR, lists solely in-frame clones and lacks some. The sample lists about 120,000 clones, around nine tenths occurring once. The chain links TRBV28 to TRBJ1-5; TRBD1 matches at 7 bases. The receptor comes from an adult who received the AZD1222 COVID-19 vaccine. This specimen was peripheral blood, taken 28 days after the second AZD1222 dose. CDR3 sequence reads: CASSVQGTNQPQHF. In DNA, the CDR3 is TGTGCCAGCAGTGTACAGGGGACAAATCAGCCCCAGCATTTT.